The 21 T cell receptor beta chains listed next were all sequenced from one sample in a study of early T cells in non-severe SARS-CoV-2 infection. TCRdb independently ran MiXCR on the 5' RACE reads; one entry per CDR3 protein. The profile shows about 10,000 distinct CDR3 sequences, 4.8% of them singletons. The sequenced sample was whole blood. Source of these receptors: an adult who was a healthcare worker with PCR-confirmed SARS-CoV-2 infection or an uninfected control (not recorded which).

This clonotype was found many times. J is TRBJ2-7 and V is TRBV5-1; a possible D gene is TRBD2 (6 bases). The CDR3 totals 15 residues. The germline V gene has CDR1 SGHRS and CDR2 YFSETQ. V lost 0 bases to trimming and J lost 1 base, with 11 bases between them. The CDR3 loop reads CASSLDPGVSYEQYF. CDR3 in DNA: TGCGCCAGCAGCTTGGATCCGGGGGTATCCTACGAGCAGTACTTC.

This clonotype was recorded at least ten times. The J gene is TRBJ2-7, the V gene TRBV7-9, with 8 bases fitting TRBD2. CDR3 length: 17 residues. CDR1 and CDR2 from the germline V gene are SEHNR and FQNEAQ (reference sequence). V gave up 4 bases and J gave up 0 bases; unmatched junction bases: 11. The CDR3 nucleotides read TGTGCCAGCAGCTCCAGGCCCCGACTAGCGCTCTCCTACGAGCAGTACTTC. Amino acids: CASSSRPRLALSYEQYF.

This clonotype was found many times. The gene calls are TRBV20-1 and TRBJ2-3; 9 positions agree with TRBD2. This CDR3 has 13 residues. The germline V gene encodes CDR1 DFQATT and CDR2 SNEGSKA (reference sequence). Germline trimming cut 6 bases from V and 5 bases from J; bases unmatched to any gene: 6. CDR3 bases: TGCAGTGCAAAAGGGCGGGGGGGAGATACGCAGTATTTT. Protein product: CSAKGRGGDTQYF.

This clonotype was seen repeatedly, ten times or more. The rearrangement joins TRBV11-3 to TRBJ2-1, with D possibly being TRBD1 (6 bases). The CDR3 consists of 12 residues. CDR1 is SGHNT and CDR2 is YENEEA in the germline V gene. V was clipped by 4 bases and J by 9 bases, with 10 bases between them. DNA for the CDR3: TGTGCCAGCAGCTCAGGGGTGGGTGAGCAGTTCTTC. As protein: CASSSGVGEQFF.

This clonotype was observed a handful of times. The chain has TRBV5-1 and TRBJ1-1, with 9 bases lining up with TRBD1. The V gene's germline CDR1 is SGHRS and CDR2 YFSETQ. The CDR3 consists of 14 residues. The V gene end was trimmed by 4 bases and the J gene end by 6 bases; junction bases not matched to a gene: 7. CDR3 sequence: CASSPRTGEAEAFF. In nucleotides, the CDR3 is TGCGCCAGCAGCCCTCGGACAGGGGAGGCTGAAGCTTTCTTT.

V is TRBV3-1 and J is TRBJ2-1; D unclear. Trimming left V 7 bases short and J 10 bases short, with 17 bases between. CDR3 size: 13 residues. Germline V lookup: CDR1 LGHDT, CDR2 YNNKEL (reference sequence). CDR3 sequence reads: CASTRALGKEQFF. CDR3 nucleotides: TGTGCCAGCACCCGGGCCCTGGGGAAAGAGCAGTTCTTC.

By sample fraction, this clonotype is medium-sized (0.01 to 0.1%). The V call is TRBV11-2, the J call TRBJ2-3; D is ambiguous. This CDR3 has 11 amino acids. Trimming left V 7 bases short and J 7 bases short, with 9 bases between. The germline gives CDR1 SGHAT, CDR2 FQNNGV. In DNA, the CDR3 is TGTGCCAGCAAACTAAGAAATACGCAGTATTTT. Its protein product is CASKLRNTQYF.

The genes are TRBV7-2 and TRBJ2-7, with TRBD1 as a possible D gene (6 bases). With 5 bases removed from V and 6 bases from J, the gap between germline ends came to 17 bases. The CDR3 totals 14 residues. Looked up from germline, CDR1 is SGHTA and CDR2 is FQGNSA. The DNA of the CDR3 is TGTGCCAGCAGCCCGGGAACAGGGCTTTTCGAGCAGTACTTC. As protein: CASSPGTGLFEQYF.

This clonotype has at least ten counts. This CDR3 reads CASTTEAFF. The CDR3 region has the DNA TGCGCCAGCACCACTGAAGCTTTCTTT. This sequence joins TRBV10-1 and TRBJ1-1; D unresolved. In germline, CDR1 is WNHNN, CDR2 SYGVQD (reference sequence). The CDR3 covers 9 residues. The V end was cut by 7 bases, the J end by 4 bases, with 1 base between.

This clonotype was counted ten times or more. The chain is built from TRBV5-1 and TRBJ1-1, with D maybe TRBD1 (5 bases). Germline CDR1 reads SGHRS; CDR2 reads YFSETQ. Trimming cost V 4 bases and J 7 bases, with 14 bases left between them. The CDR3 has 13 residues. The CDR3 region is CASSPGVYFEAFF. The CDR3 coding sequence is TGCGCCAGCAGCCCGGGGGTATATTTTGAAGCTTTCTTT.

By sample fraction, this clonotype is medium-sized (0.01 to 0.1%). The chain uses TRBV11-1 and TRBJ2-5; the D is unclear. CDR3 length: 12 residues. The germline gives CDR1 SGHAT, CDR2 FQDESV (reference sequence). The ends were cut back, 5 bases at V and 5 bases at J, with 9 bases in the middle. The DNA of the CDR3 is TGTGCCAGCAGCCCTAATCGTGAGACCCAGTACTTC. Protein: CASSPNRETQYF.

Worth noting for this clonotype: Given a much more abundant clone one base away, this may be a read error. This chain links TRBV4-3 with TRBJ1-6; perhaps TRBD1 as D (5 bases). The CDR3 length is 15 residues. Looked up from germline, CDR1 is LGHNA and CDR2 is YSLEER. CDR3 nucleotides: TGCACCAGCAGCCCCTCCAGGGACCTCAGGTCACCCCTCCACTTT. Translated: CTSSPSRDLRSPLHF.

This clonotype was seen repeatedly, ten times or more. The J gene is TRBJ2-3, the V gene TRBV7-6; 12 bases agree with TRBD2. The V and J ends lost 5 bases and 6 bases, in that order; junction bases with no gene match: 9. CDR1 and CDR2 from the germline V gene are SGHVS and FNYEAQ. The length of the CDR3 is 16 residues. CDR3 DNA sequence: TGTGCCAGCAGCCCAACCCCTAGCGGGGGGGATGATACGCAGTATTTT. Translating it yields CASSPTPSGGDDTQYF.

The table lists this clonotype with many counts. The chain couples TRBV11-3 to TRBJ1-1; D call uncertain. From germline, CDR1 is SGHNT and CDR2 YENEEA. This CDR3 is 13 amino acids long. With 5 bases removed from V and 1 base from J, the gap between germline ends came to 8 bases. CDR3 coding DNA: TGTGCCAGCAGCCGCGACCAGAACACTGAAGCTTTCTTT. This translates into CASSRDQNTEAFF. Complete variable domain (other parts from reference TRBV11-3 and TRBJ1-1): EAGVVQSPRYKIIEKKQPVAFWCNPISGHNTLYWYLQNLGQGPELLIRYENEEAVDDSQLPKDRFSAERLKGVDSTLKIQPAELGDSAVYLCASSRDQNTEAFFGQGTRLTVV.

This clonotype was seen many times. The gene calls are TRBV15 and TRBJ2-2; D not certain. Germline V CDR1 and CDR2: LNHNV, YYDKDF (reference sequence). Trimming shortened V by 0 bases and J by 1 base, and 9 bases separated the two germline ends. The CDR3 runs to 16 residues. Here the CDR3 reads CATSRDRSGNTGELFF. CDR3 coding DNA: TGTGCCACCAGCAGAGATCGGTCTGGGAACACCGGGGAGCTGTTTTTT.

This clonotype was seen more than once but under ten times. This sequence joins TRBV7-2 and TRBJ2-6; perhaps TRBD1 as D (6 bases). The CDR3 totals 15 residues. V lost 1 base and J 9 bases, leaving 13 bases between the germline ends. The germline gives CDR1 SGHTA, CDR2 FQGNSA. The CDR3 bases are TGTGCCAGCAGCTTAGGCACCACAGGGTACAACGTCCTGACTTTC. It encodes CASSLGTTGYNVLTF. The full variable domain, with the rest looked up from reference TRBV7-2 and TRBJ2-6, is GAGVSQSPSNKVTEKGKDVELRCDPISGHTALYWYRQSLGQGLEFLIYFQGNSAPDKSGLPSDRFSAERTGGSVSTLTIQRTQQEDSAVYLCASSLGTTGYNVLTFGAGSRLTVL.

In its sample, this clonotype was seen many times. The chain uses TRBV5-6 and TRBJ2-3, with D perhaps matching TRBD1 or TRBD2 (5 bases each). V lost 2 bases, J lost 8 bases, and 21 bases lay in between. The CDR3 covers 16 residues. CDR1 SGHDT and CDR2 YYEEEE come from the germline V gene. CDR3 region: CASSFWGPLLEVTQYF. The CDR3, as DNA: TGTGCCAGCAGCTTCTGGGGACCCTTATTGGAGGTTACGCAGTATTTT.

There are many counts of this clonotype. The rearrangement links TRBV7-9 to TRBJ1-5, with 10 nucleotides matching TRBD1. The length of the CDR3 is 15 residues. V was pared by 5 bases and J by 5 bases, with 6 bases of the junction left unmatched. Germline lookup yields CDR1 SEHNR and CDR2 FQNEAQ (reference sequence). The CDR3 region is CASSRGTGVDQPQHF. In DNA form, the CDR3 reads TGTGCCAGCAGCCGGGGGACAGGGGTCGATCAGCCCCAGCATTTT.

This clonotype came up many times. This CDR3 is CASSMDRGNAYEQYF. The CDR3 DNA reads as TGCGCCAGCAGCATGGACAGGGGTAATGCCTACGAGCAGTACTTC. The chain has TRBV5-1 and TRBJ2-7, with 9 positions matching TRBD1. CDR1 SGHRS and CDR2 YFSETQ come from the germline V gene. Germline trimming cut 4 bases from V and 2 bases from J; bases unmatched to any gene: 7. The CDR3 loop spans 15 amino acids.

This clonotype was observed at least ten times. This sequence joins TRBV5-1 and TRBJ1-5; TRBD1 might be the D (5 bases). The V end was cut by 0 bases, the J end by 5 bases, with 12 bases between. From germline, CDR1 is SGHRS and CDR2 YFSETQ. The CDR3 runs to 15 residues. The CDR3: CASSLAGHRDQPQHF. The CDR3 nucleotides read TGCGCCAGCAGCTTGGCCGGACACCGTGATCAGCCCCAGCATTTT. Filled out from reference TRBV5-1 and TRBJ1-5, the complete variable domain reads KAGVTQTPRYLIKTRGQQVTLSCSPISGHRSVSWYQQTPGQGLQFLFEYFSETQRNKGNFPGRFSGRQFSNSRSEMNVSTLELGDSALYLCASSLAGHRDQPQHFGDGTRLSIL.

This clonotype was observed a few times. This rearrangement joins TRBV5-1 to TRBJ2-7, with 9 bases aligning to TRBD1. V shed 5 bases, J shed 6 bases, and the junction held 9 bases outside the gene matches. CDR3 length: 14 residues. Germline CDR1 reads SGHRS; CDR2 reads YFSETQ. The CDR3 nucleotides are TGCGCCAGCAGTCGGGACAGGGAAGTTCTCGAGCAGTACTTC. Amino acids: CASSRDREVLEQYF.